This TCR beta chain was observed in a study of blood T cell repertoires in COVID-19. Assay: immunoSEQ multiplex PCR; the TCRdb copy retains only in-frame clones and omits some. The table records roughly 300,000 clones, 90% of them present only once. Source material: peripheral blood. The clonotype comes from a woman aged 25 to 39 with COVID-19, enrolled during active disease.

The CDR3, as DNA: TGCGCCAGCAGTCGGACACTCCAAGAGACCCAGTACTTC. This gives the protein CASSRTLQETQYF. The chain uses TRBV4-1 and TRBJ2-5; D perhaps matches TRBD1 (5 bases). Trimming took 6 bases from V and 1 from J, leaving 9 bases between them. The CDR3 consists of 13 residues. Germline V CDR1 and CDR2: MGHRA, YSYEKL.